This T cell receptor beta chain was found in a study of blood T cell repertoires in COVID-19 (dated by TCRdb to the early 2020s). In terms of the full investigation: The collaborator samples originated in the United States, Italy and Spain and spanned the acute and convalescent phases of COVID-19. The prospective study material was composed of cDNA or gDNA derived from T cells, B-cell-depleted T cells, or PBMCs. Subjects who had been exposed to COVID-19, were actively infected with it, or had recovered from it provided the deeply sampled blood TCRbeta repertoires that made up the dataset. The repertoires were released in a freely available public database intended as a resource for research on the immune response to SARS-CoV-2. The samples were drawn from two sources: the first 160 participants of the ongoing ImmuneRACE study, and 1,000 to 1,500 subjects contributed by 6 global collaborators. Sample metadata almost always included a de-identified subject ID, COVID-19 status, age in years and sex. HLA class I and class II types, where available, came from metadata supplied by the sample provider rather than from assay-based typing.

Turning to this clone: The antigen it binds to is not known. The record has no base qualities; no much larger clone is one base away.

Beyond this particular receptor, the publication reports: The quantity of clinical and demographic metadata differed by source and by participant and was supplied without curation.

TCRbeta CDR3 regions were amplified from genomic DNA using the immunoSEQ Assay, a bias-controlled multiplex PCR. Processing in the source paper ran as follows. Within the assay, amplification of reference gene primers was used to estimate how many nucleated cells each sample contained. To quantify the absolute abundance of each unique TCRbeta CDR3 rearrangement, sequence reads were collapsed and filtered. For each sample, productive Simpson clonality was calculated as the square root of Simpson's diversity index across productive rearrangements. The clones in this table, taken by TCRdb from immuneACCESS, are in-frame only. Not every clone is retained; where verified, under half of the shortfall comes from an unresolved V gene, and the cause of the rest is unknown. For V, J and clone size, that table is used; D and trimming come from the DNA. The sample table shows about 280,000 clones, and around 88% are seen once. 5.5% to 7% of the sample goes to the ten largest clones.

The germline V gene specifies SGHRS as CDR1 and YFSETQ as CDR2. Including cysteine and phenylalanine, the CDR3 has 14 amino acids. Just the 42-base CDR3 DNA is kept, in frame starting at base 1. The germline V end is reduced by 7 bases and the J end by 6 bases; junction bases left unmatched: 11. Participants in the prospective study were enrolled through a virtual design, were aged roughly 18 to 95 years, and lived in 24 United States geographic areas. Cohort assignment in the prospective study relied on participant-reported clinical history from a screening survey and a study questionnaire. For ImmuneRACE Cohort 3, a participant was defined as recovered based on two consecutive negative NP/OP PCR tests, clearance by a healthcare professional, or resolution of symptoms. In the prospective study, whole blood, serum and a nasopharyngeal or oropharyngeal swab were collected from each participant by mobile phlebotomists. Over a roughly 2-month period, participants in the prospective study had the option of providing additional blood draws and questionnaires. Blood samples from the prospective study were shipped frozen or at room temperature prior to DNA extraction.

The V and J segments used are TRBV5-1 and TRBJ2-7, with 9 central nucleotides matching TRBD2. Input material: PBMCs or T cells enriched from blood (not recorded which). The TCR sequence derives from a middle-aged woman who had recovered from COVID-19. The nucleotide sequence is TGCGCCAGCGGGCTAGCGGGATACACTGGCGAGCAGTACTTC. It encodes CASGLAGYTGEQYF.